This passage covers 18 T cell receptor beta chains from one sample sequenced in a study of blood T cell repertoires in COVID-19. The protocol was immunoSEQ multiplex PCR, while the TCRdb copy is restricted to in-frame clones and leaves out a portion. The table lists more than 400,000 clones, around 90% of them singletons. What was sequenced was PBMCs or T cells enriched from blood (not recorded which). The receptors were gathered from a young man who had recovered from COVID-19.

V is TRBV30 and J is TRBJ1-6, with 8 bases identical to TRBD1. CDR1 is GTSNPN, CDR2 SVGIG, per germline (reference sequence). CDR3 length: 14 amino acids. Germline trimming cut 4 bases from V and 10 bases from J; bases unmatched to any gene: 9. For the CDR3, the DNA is TGTGCCTGGACGCTTGGACAGGGAAACTCACCCCTCCACTTT. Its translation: CAWTLGQGNSPLHF.

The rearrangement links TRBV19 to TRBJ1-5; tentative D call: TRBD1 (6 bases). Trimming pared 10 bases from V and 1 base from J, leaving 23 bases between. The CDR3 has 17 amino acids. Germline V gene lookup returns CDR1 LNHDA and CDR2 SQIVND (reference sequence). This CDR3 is CAIGQPSGASSNQPQHF. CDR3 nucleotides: TGTGCCATTGGACAGCCGTCTGGAGCGTCGAGCAATCAGCCCCAGCATTTT.

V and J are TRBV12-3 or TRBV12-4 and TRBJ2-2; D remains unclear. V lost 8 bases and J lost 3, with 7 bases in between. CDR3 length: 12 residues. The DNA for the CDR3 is TGTGCCAGCCGACGGGACACCGGGGAGCTGTTTTTT. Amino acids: CASRRDTGELFF.

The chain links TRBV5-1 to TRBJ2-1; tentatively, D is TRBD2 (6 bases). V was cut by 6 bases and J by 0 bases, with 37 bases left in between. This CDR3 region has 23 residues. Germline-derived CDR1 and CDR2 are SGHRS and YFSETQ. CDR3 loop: CASNQSPPPPGLTPFRSYNEQFF. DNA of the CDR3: TGCGCCAGCAACCAAAGCCCCCCACCTCCGGGACTCACACCCTTCCGCTCCTACAATGAGCAGTTCTTC.

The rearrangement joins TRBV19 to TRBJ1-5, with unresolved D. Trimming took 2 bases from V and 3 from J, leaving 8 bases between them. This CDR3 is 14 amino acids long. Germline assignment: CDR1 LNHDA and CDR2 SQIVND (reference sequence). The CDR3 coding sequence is TGTGCCAGTAGTATACAACAGTTCAATCAGCCCCAGCATTTT. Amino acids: CASSIQQFNQPQHF.

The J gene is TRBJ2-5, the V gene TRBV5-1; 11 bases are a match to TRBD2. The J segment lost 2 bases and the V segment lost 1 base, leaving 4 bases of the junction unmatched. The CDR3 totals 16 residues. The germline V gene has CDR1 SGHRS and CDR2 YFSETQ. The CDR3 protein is CASSLTSGRVQETQYF. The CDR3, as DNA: TGCGCCAGCAGCTTGACTAGCGGGAGAGTTCAAGAGACCCAGTACTTC. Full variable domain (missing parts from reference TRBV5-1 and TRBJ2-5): KAGVTQTPRYLIKTRGQQVTLSCSPISGHRSVSWYQQTPGQGLQFLFEYFSETQRNKGNFPGRFSGRQFSNSRSEMNVSTLELGDSALYLCASSLTSGRVQETQYFGPGTRLLVL.

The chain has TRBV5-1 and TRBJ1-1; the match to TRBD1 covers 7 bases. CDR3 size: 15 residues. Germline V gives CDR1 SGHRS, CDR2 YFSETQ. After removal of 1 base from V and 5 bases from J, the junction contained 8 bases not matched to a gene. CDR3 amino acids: CASSLNSGGSTEAFF. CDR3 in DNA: TGCGCCAGCAGCTTGAACTCAGGGGGTAGTACTGAAGCTTTCTTT.

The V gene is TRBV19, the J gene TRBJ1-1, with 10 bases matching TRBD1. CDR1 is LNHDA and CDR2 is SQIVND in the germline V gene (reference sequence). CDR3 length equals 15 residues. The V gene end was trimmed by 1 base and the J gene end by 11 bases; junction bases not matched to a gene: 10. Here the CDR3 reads CASSIGGRQGAGAFF. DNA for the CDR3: TGTGCCAGTAGTATAGGTGGACGACAGGGGGCGGGGGCTTTCTTT.

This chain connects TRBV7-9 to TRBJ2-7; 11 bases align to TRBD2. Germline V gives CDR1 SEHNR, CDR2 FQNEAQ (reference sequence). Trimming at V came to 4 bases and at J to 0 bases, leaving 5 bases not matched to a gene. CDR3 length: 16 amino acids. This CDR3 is CASSSTSGGDSYEQYF. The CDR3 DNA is TGTGCCAGCAGCTCTACTAGCGGGGGCGACTCCTACGAGCAGTACTTC. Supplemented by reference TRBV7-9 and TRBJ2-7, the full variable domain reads DTGVSQNPRHKITKRGQNVTFRCDPISEHNRLYWYRQTLGQGPEFLTYFQNEAQLEKSRLLSDRFSAERPKGSFSTLEIQRTEQGDSAMYLCASSSTSGGDSYEQYFGPGTRLTVT.

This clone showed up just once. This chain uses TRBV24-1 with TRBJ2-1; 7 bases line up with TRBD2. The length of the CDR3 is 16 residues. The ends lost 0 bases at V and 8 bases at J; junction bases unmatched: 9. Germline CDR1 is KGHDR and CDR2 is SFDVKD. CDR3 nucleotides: TGTGCCACCAGTGATTTGTTGAGTAGCGGGCCCGATGAGCAGTTCTTC. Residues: CATSDLLSSGPDEQFF.

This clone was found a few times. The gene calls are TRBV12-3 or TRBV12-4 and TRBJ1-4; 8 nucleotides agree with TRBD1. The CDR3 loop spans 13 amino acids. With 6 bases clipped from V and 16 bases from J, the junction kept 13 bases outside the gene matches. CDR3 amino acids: CASRPKEGQGAFF. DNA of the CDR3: TGTGCCAGCAGACCGAAGGAAGGCCAGGGGGCGTTTTTT.

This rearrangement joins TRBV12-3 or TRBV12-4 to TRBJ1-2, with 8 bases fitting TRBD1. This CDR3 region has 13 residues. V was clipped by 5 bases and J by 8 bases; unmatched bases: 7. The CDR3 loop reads CASSPDRGGGYTF. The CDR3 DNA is TGTGCCAGCAGTCCTGACAGGGGAGGCGGCTACACCTTC.

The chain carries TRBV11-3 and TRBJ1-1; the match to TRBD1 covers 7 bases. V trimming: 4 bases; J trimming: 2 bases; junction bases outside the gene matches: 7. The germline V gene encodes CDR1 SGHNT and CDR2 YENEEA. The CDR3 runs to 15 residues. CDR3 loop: CASSSGTALNTEAFF. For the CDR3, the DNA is TGTGCCAGCAGCTCCGGGACAGCCCTTAACACTGAAGCTTTCTTT.

CDR3 coding DNA: TGTGCCAGCAGTTTTGAGGGTTACTATGGCTACACCTTC. Its translation: CASSFEGYYGYTF. This chain uses TRBV27 with TRBJ1-2; D gene unclear. The CDR3 has 13 residues. Germline CDR1 is MNHEY and CDR2 is SMNVEV (reference sequence). With 3 bases removed from V and 3 bases from J, the gap between germline ends came to 8 bases.

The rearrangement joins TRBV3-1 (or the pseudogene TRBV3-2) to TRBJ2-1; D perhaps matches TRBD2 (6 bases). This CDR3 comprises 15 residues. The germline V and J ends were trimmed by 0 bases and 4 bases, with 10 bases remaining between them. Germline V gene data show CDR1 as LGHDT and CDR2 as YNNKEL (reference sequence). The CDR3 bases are TGTGCCAGCAGCCAAGATCTAGCGTCATACAATGAGCAGTTCTTC. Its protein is CASSQDLASYNEQFF.

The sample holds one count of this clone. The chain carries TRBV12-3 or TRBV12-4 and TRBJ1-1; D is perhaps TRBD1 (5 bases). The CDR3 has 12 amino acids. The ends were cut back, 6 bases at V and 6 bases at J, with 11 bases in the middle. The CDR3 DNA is TGTGCCAGCAGACGGGGGACCTCTGAAGCTTTCTTT. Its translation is CASRRGTSEAFF.

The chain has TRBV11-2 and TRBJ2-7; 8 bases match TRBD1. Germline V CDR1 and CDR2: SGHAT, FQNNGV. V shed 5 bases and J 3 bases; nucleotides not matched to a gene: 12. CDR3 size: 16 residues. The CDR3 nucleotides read TGTGCCAGCAGCCTCACGTGGACAGGGAAAGTCTACGAGCAGTACTTC. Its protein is CASSLTWTGKVYEQYF.

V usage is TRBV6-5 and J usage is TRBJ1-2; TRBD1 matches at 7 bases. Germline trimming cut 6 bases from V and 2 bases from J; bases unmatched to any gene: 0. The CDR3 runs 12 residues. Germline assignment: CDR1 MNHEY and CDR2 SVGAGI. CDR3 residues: CASRTGNYGYTF. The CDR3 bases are TGTGCCAGCAGGACAGGGAACTATGGCTACACCTTC.